What follows are 20 T cell receptor beta chains derived from one specimen sequenced in a study of vaccination and CD4 T cells after COVID-19. Oncomine TCR Beta short-read sequencing was applied to DNA from cultured CD4+ T cells. TCRdb reanalysed the PCR reads using MiXCR and keeps one entry per CDR3 protein. The table has 8,500 to 9,500 distinct CDR3 sequences, 60% seen once. These receptors' antigens are unknown. Treatment specified: roughly 10-day PBMC culture with coronavirus spike peptide pools or control peptides (ViraFEST assay). The sample in question was cultured CD4+ T cells from blood, obtained after SARS-CoV-2 vaccination. These TCRs come from a human donor with COVID-19.

In its sample, this clonotype was seen a few times. V and J are TRBV7-3 and TRBJ2-7; maybe TRBD1 (6 bases). The CDR3 spans 15 residues. Deletions cut 1 base from V and 2 bases from J, with 12 bases between. The germline gives CDR1 SGHTA, CDR2 FQGTGA. For the CDR3, the DNA is TGTGCCAGCAGCTTAAATTCCAGGGGCCCCTACGAGCAGTACTTC. Translated, it gives CASSLNSRGPYEQYF.

This clonotype was observed a few times. The V and J genes are TRBV7-9 and TRBJ2-2; D remains ambiguous. Trimming took off 2 bases at V and 1 base at J, with 5 bases between the two ends. The CDR3 runs to 14 residues. The germline gives CDR1 SEHNR, CDR2 FQNEAQ (reference sequence). The CDR3 loop reads CASSLTVNTGELFF. The CDR3 DNA sequence: TGTGCCAGCAGCTTAACGGTGAACACCGGGGAGCTGTTTTTT.

This clonotype was detected a few times. The chain employs TRBV19 and TRBJ1-2; 8 positions agree with TRBD1. Trimming took 3 bases from V and 4 from J; bases not matched to a gene: 7. The germline V gene has CDR1 LNHDA and CDR2 SQIVND (reference sequence). This CDR3 is 15 amino acids long. CDR3 in DNA: TGTGCCAGTAGTATCGATCGGGACAGGACCTATGGCTACACCTTC. Protein product: CASSIDRDRTYGYTF.

The chain carries TRBV24-1 and TRBJ2-2, with 7 bases matching TRBD2. V lost 5 bases, J lost 4 bases, and 0 bases stayed unmatched. This CDR3 has 13 amino acids. Germline V CDR1 and CDR2: KGHDR, SFDVKD. CDR3 DNA: TGTGCCACCAGTGGGGGGGGCACCGGGGAGCTGTTTTTT. This codes for CATSGGGTGELFF.

V and J are TRBV6-5 and TRBJ1-1; no clear D gene. Germline V gives CDR1 MNHEY, CDR2 SVGAGI. V dropped 4 bases and J dropped 6 bases, with 9 bases sitting between them. The CDR3 is made up of 12 amino acids. In DNA form, the CDR3 reads TGTGCCAGCAGTTCCGGCCGTTCTGAAGCTTTCTTT. It codes for CASSSGRSEAFF.

In this sample, this clonotype turned up a few times. One end of the junction fails to match germline, which may point to a read error. V and J are TRBV7-7 and TRBJ2-3; 7 nucleotides align to TRBD1. The CDR3 is 13 amino acids. Germline assignment: CDR1 SSHAT and CDR2 FNYEAQ (reference sequence). The CDR3 nucleotides read TGTGCTAGCAGCTTAGGGGACGGGACAGCGCAGTATTTT. Translating gives CASSLGDGTAQYF.

This rearrangement joins TRBV20-1 to TRBJ1-5; D is unresolved. V lost 0 bases, J lost 4 bases, and 7 bases lay in between. Germline V gives CDR1 DFQATT, CDR2 SNEGSKA (reference sequence). There are 13 residues in the CDR3. CDR3 amino acids: CSARDRENQPQHF. CDR3 coding DNA: TGCAGTGCTAGAGATCGGGAGAATCAGCCCCAGCATTTT.

J is TRBJ1-2 and V is TRBV29-1; maybe TRBD1 (6 bases). Germline CDR1 SQVTM, CDR2 ANQGSEA. V was cut by 7 bases and J by 3 bases, with 9 bases left in between. The CDR3 loop spans 11 amino acids. Written as DNA, the CDR3 is TGCAGCGGGGGACAAGACTATGGCTACACCTTC. Amino acid sequence: CSGGQDYGYTF.

The rearrangement uses TRBV20-1 and TRBJ2-7; D remains ambiguous. The CDR3 has 12 residues. Trimming stripped 3 bases from V and 3 bases from J, with 9 bases between. Germline assignment: CDR1 DFQATT and CDR2 SNEGSKA (reference sequence). This CDR3 reads CSASSGHYEQYF. CDR3 coding DNA: TGCAGTGCTAGTAGTGGCCACTACGAGCAGTACTTC.

The CDR3 loop is CASSYRTGGTYEQYF. The CDR3 nucleotides read TGTGCCAGCAGTTACAGGACAGGGGGCACCTACGAGCAGTACTTC. The gene calls are TRBV6-5 and TRBJ2-7, with 11 bases lining up with TRBD1. The J segment lost 2 bases and the V segment lost 2 bases, leaving 2 bases of the junction unmatched. The V gene's germline CDR1 is MNHEY and CDR2 SVGAGI. The CDR3 is 15 residues long.

The gene calls are TRBV7-9 and TRBJ2-5, with 9 bases lining up with TRBD2. The CDR3 consists of 17 residues. CDR1 and CDR2 from the germline V gene are SEHNR and FQNEAQ (reference sequence). V dropped 2 bases and J dropped 4; count of bases not matched to a gene: 11. The CDR3 sequence: CASSLRTSARGIETQYF. The CDR3 DNA reads TGTGCCAGCAGCTTAAGGACTAGCGCGAGGGGTATAGAGACCCAGTACTTC.

This chain joins TRBV2 and TRBJ1-5; a weak D match, TRBD1 (5 bases). Per germline, CDR1 SNHLY and CDR2 FYNNEI. V lost 8 bases to trimming and J lost 4 bases, with 9 bases between them. The CDR3 runs 12 residues. CDR3 in DNA: TGTGCCAGCGGGGGGAGTAATCAGCCCCAGCATTTT. Translated: CASGGSNQPQHF.

V usage is TRBV6-1 and J usage is TRBJ2-3; tentatively, D is TRBD2 (5 bases). CDR3 length: 14 amino acids. Trimming cost V 10 bases and J 2 bases, with 16 bases left between them. Germline V gene sequence: CDR1 MNHNS, CDR2 SASEGT. The CDR3 loop is CATSEARFTDTQYF. CDR3 coding DNA: TGTGCCACCTCGGAGGCGAGATTCACAGATACGCAGTATTTT.

The chain uses TRBV27 and TRBJ1-2; TRBD1 matches 8 bases. There are 15 residues in the CDR3. J gave up 0 bases and V 3 bases, and 3 bases lay outside the gene matches. Germline CDR1 and CDR2: MNHEY and SMNVEV (reference sequence). DNA for the CDR3: TGTGCCAGCAGTTTGGGGACAGGAGCTAACTATGGCTACACCTTC. It translates to CASSLGTGANYGYTF.

The V gene is TRBV4-3, the J gene TRBJ2-7; D remains ambiguous. The CDR3 covers 17 residues. CDR1 and CDR2 (germline): LGHNA, YSLEER. Trimming removed 0 bases from V and 5 bases from J, with 20 bases in between. CDR3 amino acids: CASSQDLADRVTDEQYF. The DNA of the CDR3 is TGCGCCAGCAGCCAAGATCTGGCGGACCGAGTCACCGACGAGCAGTACTTC.

The chain employs TRBV19 and TRBJ1-1; D may be TRBD1 (5 bases). The V gene lost 7 bases and the J gene lost 5 bases, with 11 bases spanning the gap. The CDR3 sequence is 12 residues long. CDR1 LNHDA and CDR2 SQIVND come from the germline V gene (reference sequence). CDR3 loop: CASNSRGTEAFF. The CDR3 DNA is TGTGCCAGTAATAGTCGGGGGACTGAAGCTTTCTTT. The whole variable domain, filled in from reference TRBV19 and TRBJ1-1, reads DGGITQSPKYLFRKEGQNVTLSCEQNLNHDAMYWYRQDPGQGLRLIYYSQIVNDFQKGDIAEGYSVSREKKESFPLTVTSAQKNPTAFYLCASNSRGTEAFFGQGTRLTVV.

DNA for the CDR3: TGTGCCAGCAGTTACTCTGGCGGGGGCTCGTACGAGCAGTACTTC. Amino acid sequence: CASSYSGGGSYEQYF. This sequence joins TRBV6-5 and TRBJ2-7; D may be TRBD2 (7 bases). Trimming cost V 0 bases and J 4 bases, with 13 bases left between them. Germline lookup yields CDR1 MNHEY and CDR2 SVGAGI. The CDR3 loop spans 15 amino acids.

This chain joins TRBV19 and TRBJ1-2; 8 bases match TRBD1. V lost 5 bases and J lost 6; bases outside the gene matches: 5. The CDR3 runs 13 residues. Per the germline V gene, CDR1 is LNHDA and CDR2 is SQIVND (reference sequence). The CDR3 loop is CASSLTGDDGYTF. Written as DNA, the CDR3 is TGTGCCAGTAGTCTGACAGGGGATGATGGCTACACCTTC. Drawing the rest from reference TRBV19 and TRBJ1-2, the complete variable domain is DGGITQSPKYLFRKEGQNVTLSCEQNLNHDAMYWYRQDPGQGLRLIYYSQIVNDFQKGDIAEGYSVSREKKESFPLTVTSAQKNPTAFYLCASSLTGDDGYTFGSGTRLTVV.

This clonotype was seen more than once but under ten times. The chain carries TRBV6-1 and TRBJ2-7; D perhaps matches TRBD1 (5 bases). CDR1 is MNHNS and CDR2 is SASEGT in the germline V gene. V lost 7 bases and J 3 bases, leaving 10 bases between the germline ends. The CDR3 contains 12 residues. This CDR3 is CASTGPGYEQYF. The CDR3, as DNA: TGTGCCAGCACAGGGCCCGGCTACGAGCAGTACTTC.

This chain joins TRBV20-1 and TRBJ2-7; 13 bases are a match to TRBD2. V shed 5 bases and J 4 bases; nucleotides not matched to a gene: 2. The CDR3 consists of 13 residues. The germline gives CDR1 DFQATT, CDR2 SNEGSKA (reference sequence). This CDR3 reads CSAPTSGGYEQYF. CDR3 sequence (DNA): TGCAGTGCTCCGACTAGCGGGGGGTACGAGCAGTACTTC.